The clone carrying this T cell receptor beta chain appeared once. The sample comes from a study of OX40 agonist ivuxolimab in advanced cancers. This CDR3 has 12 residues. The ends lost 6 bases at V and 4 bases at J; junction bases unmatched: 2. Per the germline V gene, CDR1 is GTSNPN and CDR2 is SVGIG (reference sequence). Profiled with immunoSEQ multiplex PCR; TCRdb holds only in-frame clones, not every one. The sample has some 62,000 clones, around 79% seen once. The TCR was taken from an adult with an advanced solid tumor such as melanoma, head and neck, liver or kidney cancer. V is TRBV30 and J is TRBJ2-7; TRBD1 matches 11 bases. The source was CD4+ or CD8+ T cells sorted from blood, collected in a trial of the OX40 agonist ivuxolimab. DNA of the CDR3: TGTGCCTGCGGACAGGGGGCATACGAGCAGTACTTC. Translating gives CACGQGAYEQYF.